The present T cell receptor (beta chain) was sequenced within a study of T cell repertoires in cytomegalovirus infection. Overall study: In public TCR beta signatures, there were indications of both CMV infection and matching HLA type.

With regard to this clonotype: The antigen is undetermined.

Findings of the study overall: Using cumulative public TCR beta family frequency, the authors identified those who carried CMV together with the relevant HLA. Dominating the ex vivo response were TCR beta clonotypes that were CMV-specific and HLA-C-restricted.

CDR3 length: 14 amino acids. Trimming stripped 5 bases from V and 2 bases from J, with 13 bases between. The germline V gene has CDR1 LGHDT and CDR2 YNNKEL (reference sequence). TCRdb reanalysed the reads using MiXCR and keeps one entry per CDR3 protein. Counted here are 200,000 to 300,000 distinct CDR3 sequences, more than 9% occurring once; the ten biggest clones make up 1.5% to 2%. The chain employs TRBV3-1 and TRBJ2-7, with D hard to call. The sequenced material came from PBMCs. This TCR was recovered from a human donor in good health (CMV status not recorded). Some clones in this sample may be carry-over from other donors' samples. In nucleotides, the CDR3 is TGTGCCAGCAGCATAACCCCGGCCCCCTACGAGCAGTACTTC. Protein: CASSITPAPYEQYF.